This TCR beta chain was sequenced in a study of blood T cell repertoires in COVID-19. Sequencing was performed with immunoSEQ multiplex PCR; in TCRdb, only in-frame clones are kept and a portion is missing. The sample carries 200,000 to 300,000 clones, 88% recorded once. The sequenced material came from PBMCs or T cells enriched from blood (not recorded which). This receptor was identified in a woman in her thirties or forties with acute COVID-19.

The CDR3 spells CATSDTRTGSAGELFF. In DNA form, the CDR3 reads TGTGCCACCAGTGATACTCGGACAGGCAGCGCCGGGGAGCTGTTTTTT. The chain has TRBV24-1 and TRBJ2-2; 7 nucleotides line up with TRBD1. V gave up 3 bases and J gave up 6 bases; unmatched junction bases: 9. The CDR3 is 16 amino acids. The germline gives CDR1 KGHDR, CDR2 SFDVKD.